This T cell receptor (beta chain) was captured in a study of T-cell memory formation after mild COVID-19. The overall study: For the most part, TCR clusters were specific to one donor. General study results and limits: The study found balanced CD4/CD8 in clones contracting day 15 to 85 and a CD4+ lean in later expanders.

This clonotype was counted a few times. Its matching antigen is unknown. MiXCR, run by TCRdb on the 5' RACE reads, gives a single entry per CDR3 protein. The sample has hundreds of thousands of distinct CDR3 sequences, less than 25% seen once. The CDR3 contains 13 residues. The germline V gene encodes CDR1 SGHVS and CDR2 FNYEAQ. The V end was cut by 1 base, the J end by 6 bases, with 9 bases between. The sequencing input was PBMCs or a T cell subset sorted from them (not recorded which). The chain recombines TRBV7-6 with TRBJ1-1, with TRBD1 as a possible D gene (6 bases). The clonotype was recovered from an adult woman who had mild COVID-19 (a few samples of this study predate the infection). Cell type and time point are not known. The CDR3 DNA is TGTGCCAGCAGCTTAGGGGCAGGGGCTGAAGCTTTCTTT. Amino acids: CASSLGAGAEAFF. The full variable domain, its missing parts supplied by reference TRBV7-6 and TRBJ1-1, is GAGVSQSPRYKVTKRGQDVALRCDPISGHVSLYWYRQALGQGPEFLTYFNYEAQQDKSGLPNDRFSAERPEGSISTLTIQRTEQRDSAMYRCASSLGAGAEAFFGQGTRLTVV.